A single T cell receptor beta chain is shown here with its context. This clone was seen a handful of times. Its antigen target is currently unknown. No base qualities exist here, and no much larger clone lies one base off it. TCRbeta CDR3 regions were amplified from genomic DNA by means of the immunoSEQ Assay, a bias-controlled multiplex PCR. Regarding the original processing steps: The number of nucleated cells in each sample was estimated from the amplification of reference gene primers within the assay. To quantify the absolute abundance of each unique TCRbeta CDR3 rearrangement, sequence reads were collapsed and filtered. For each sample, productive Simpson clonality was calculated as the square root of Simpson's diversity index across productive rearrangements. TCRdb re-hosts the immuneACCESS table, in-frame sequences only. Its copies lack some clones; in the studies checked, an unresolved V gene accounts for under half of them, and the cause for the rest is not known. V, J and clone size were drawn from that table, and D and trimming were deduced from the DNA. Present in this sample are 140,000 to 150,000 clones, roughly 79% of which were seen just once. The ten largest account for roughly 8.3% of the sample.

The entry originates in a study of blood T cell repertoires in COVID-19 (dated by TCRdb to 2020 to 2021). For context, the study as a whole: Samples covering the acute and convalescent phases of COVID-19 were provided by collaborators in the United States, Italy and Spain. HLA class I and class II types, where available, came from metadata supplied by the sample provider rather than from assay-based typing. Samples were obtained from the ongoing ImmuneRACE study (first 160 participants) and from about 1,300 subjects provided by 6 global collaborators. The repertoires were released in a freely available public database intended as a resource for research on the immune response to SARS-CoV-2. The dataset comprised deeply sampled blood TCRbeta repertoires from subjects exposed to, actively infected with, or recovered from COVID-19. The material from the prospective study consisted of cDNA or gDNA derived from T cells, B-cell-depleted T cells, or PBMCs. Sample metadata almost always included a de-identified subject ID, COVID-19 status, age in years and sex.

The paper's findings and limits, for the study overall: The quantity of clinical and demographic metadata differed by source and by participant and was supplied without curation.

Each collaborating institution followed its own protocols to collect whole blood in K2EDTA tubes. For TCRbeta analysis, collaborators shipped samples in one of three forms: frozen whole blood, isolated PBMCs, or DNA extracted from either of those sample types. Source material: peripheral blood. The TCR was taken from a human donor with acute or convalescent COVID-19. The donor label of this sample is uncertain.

The DNA sequence is as follows: TGTGCCAGCAGTTACCAGGGTTGGAACACTGAAGCTTTCTTT. Its product reads: CASSYQGWNTEAFF. The chain joins TRBV6-5 to TRBJ1-1; D gene: possibly TRBD1, on 5 matching bases. The CDR3 covers 14 residues, taking in both the cysteine and the phenylalanine. Only the CDR3 DNA is retained, 42 bases long and in frame from the first base. V is pared back by 2 bases and J by 1 base, with 8 bases lying between the germline termini. The germline V gene supplies CDR1 MNHEY and CDR2 SVGAGI.